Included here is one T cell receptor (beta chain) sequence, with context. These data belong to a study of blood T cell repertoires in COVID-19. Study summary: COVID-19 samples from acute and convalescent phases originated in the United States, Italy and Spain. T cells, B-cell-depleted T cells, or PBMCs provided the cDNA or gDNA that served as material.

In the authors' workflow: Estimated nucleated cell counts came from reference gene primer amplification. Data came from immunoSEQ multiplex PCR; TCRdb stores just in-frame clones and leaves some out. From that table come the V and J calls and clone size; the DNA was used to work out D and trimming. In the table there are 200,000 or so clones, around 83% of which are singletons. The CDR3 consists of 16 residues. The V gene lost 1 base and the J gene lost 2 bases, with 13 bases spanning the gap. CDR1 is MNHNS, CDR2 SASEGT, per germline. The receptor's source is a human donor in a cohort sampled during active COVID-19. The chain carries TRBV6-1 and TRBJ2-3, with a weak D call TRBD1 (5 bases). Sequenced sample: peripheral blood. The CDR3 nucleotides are TGTGCCAGCAGTGAAGTTGACAGTCCACTCACAGATACGCAGTATTTT. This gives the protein CASSEVDSPLTDTQYF.